The clone carrying this T cell receptor beta chain occurred once. The data stem from a study of blood T cell repertoires in COVID-19. Overall study: The samples span acute and convalescent COVID-19 from the United States, Italy and Spain. T cells, B-cell-depleted T cells, or PBMCs provided the cDNA or gDNA that served as material.

The repertoire was sequenced with immunoSEQ multiplex PCR; TCRdb's copy has only in-frame clones and lacks some. The profile shows about 82,000 clones, approximately 90% of them singletons. Looked up from germline, CDR1 is DFQATT and CDR2 is SNEGSKA (reference sequence). Trimming shortened V by 3 bases and J by 5 bases, and 17 bases separated the two germline ends. CDR3 size: 16 residues. The sequencing input was PBMCs or T cells enriched from blood (not recorded which). This receptor was obtained from a woman between 50 and 59 years old with acute COVID-19. This sequence joins TRBV20-1 and TRBJ1-6, with D possibly matching TRBD1 (6 bases). The CDR3 DNA reads as TGCAGTGCTAGTCCCTTGGGGGCGCTGGATAATTCACCCCTCCACTTT. Its translation: CSASPLGALDNSPLHF.